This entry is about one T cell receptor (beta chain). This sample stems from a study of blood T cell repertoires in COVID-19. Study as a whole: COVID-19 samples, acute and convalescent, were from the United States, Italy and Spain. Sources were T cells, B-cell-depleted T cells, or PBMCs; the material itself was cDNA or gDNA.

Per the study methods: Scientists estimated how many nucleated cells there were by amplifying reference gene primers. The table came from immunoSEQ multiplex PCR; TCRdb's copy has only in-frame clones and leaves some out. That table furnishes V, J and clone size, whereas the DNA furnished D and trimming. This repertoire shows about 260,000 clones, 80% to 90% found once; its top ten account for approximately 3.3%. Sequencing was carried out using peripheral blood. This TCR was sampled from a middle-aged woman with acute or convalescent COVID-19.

Written as DNA, the CDR3 is TGTGCCAGCAGCTTGGGACAGGGCTCATGGGGCTATGGCTACACCTTC. The encoded protein is CASSLGQGSWGYGYTF. The gene calls are TRBV5-5 and TRBJ1-2, with TRBD1 matching over 7 bases. Germline CDR1 and CDR2: SGHKS and YYEKEE (reference sequence). Unmatched junction bases numbered 9, after V lost 0 bases and J lost 4 bases. This CDR3 spans 16 amino acids.